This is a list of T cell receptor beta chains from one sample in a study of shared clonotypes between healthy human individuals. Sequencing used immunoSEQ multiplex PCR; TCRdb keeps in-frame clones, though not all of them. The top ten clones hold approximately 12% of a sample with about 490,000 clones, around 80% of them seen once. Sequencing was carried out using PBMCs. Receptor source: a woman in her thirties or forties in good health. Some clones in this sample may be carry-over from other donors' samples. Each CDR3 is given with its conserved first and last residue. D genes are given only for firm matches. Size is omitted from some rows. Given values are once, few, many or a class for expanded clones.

CDR3nt: TGTGCCAGCAGTTACGCAGGACCCGATGGCGCTGAAGCTTTCTTT; CDR3aa: CASSYAGPDGAEAFF; len: 15; abundance: NA; j_gene: TRBJ1-1; d_gene: NA; v_gene: TRBV6-5
CDR3nt: TGTGCCAGCAGCTGGGACGCATTCACAGATACGCAGTATTTT; CDR3aa: CASSWDAFTDTQYF; len: 14; abundance: NA; j_gene: TRBJ2-3; d_gene: NA; v_gene: TRBV2
CDR3nt: TGTGCCAGCAGTTTGCCGCAGGGGGCGATTTCTGAAAAACTGTTTTTT; CDR3aa: CASSLPQGAISEKLFF; len: 16; abundance: NA; j_gene: TRBJ1-4; d_gene: TRBD1; v_gene: TRBV28
CDR3nt: TGTGCCAGCAGTTCAAGAGTGAAGGGGAGGTTGCTGGAGCAGTACTTC; CDR3aa: CASSSRVKGRLLEQYF; len: 16; abundance: NA; j_gene: TRBJ2-7; d_gene: NA; v_gene: TRBV28
CDR3nt: TGTGCCAGCAGCTTAGGGGGACTCACAGATACGCAGTATTTT; CDR3aa: CASSLGGLTDTQYF; len: 14; abundance: NA; j_gene: TRBJ2-3; d_gene: NA; v_gene: TRBV7-2
CDR3nt: TGTGCCAGCAGCTTAGGTTGGCCTAGCGGGAGCTATGAGCAGTTCTTC; CDR3aa: CASSLGWPSGSYEQFF; len: 16; abundance: NA; j_gene: TRBJ2-1; d_gene: TRBD2; v_gene: TRBV11-3
CDR3nt: TGTGCCAGCAGTTCCCATTTCCCAGCTTTCTTT; CDR3aa: CASSSHFPAFF; len: 11; abundance: few; j_gene: TRBJ1-1; d_gene: NA; v_gene: TRBV28
CDR3nt: TGTGCCAGCAGTGAAGATGGCAGGGCCTACTACGAGCAGTACTTC; CDR3aa: CASSEDGRAYYEQYF; len: 15; abundance: NA; j_gene: TRBJ2-7; d_gene: NA; v_gene: TRBV6-1
CDR3nt: TGCAGCGTTGAAGCTGGGCGAACCGGCACAGATACGCAGTATTTT; CDR3aa: CSVEAGRTGTDTQYF; len: 15; abundance: NA; j_gene: TRBJ2-3; d_gene: NA; v_gene: TRBV29-1
CDR3nt: TGCGCCAGCAGCCCTTTAGTTTCCAATGAGCAGTTCTTC; CDR3aa: CASSPLVSNEQFF; len: 13; abundance: NA; j_gene: TRBJ2-1; d_gene: NA; v_gene: TRBV4-3
CDR3nt: TGTGCCAGTAGTATAGGAGAGACAGCTCAGCCCCAGCATTTT; CDR3aa: CASSIGETAQPQHF; len: 14; abundance: NA; j_gene: TRBJ1-5; d_gene: NA; v_gene: TRBV19
CDR3nt: TGTGCCAGCAGTATACTCGACAAAAAACTGTTTTTT; CDR3aa: CASSILDKKLFF; len: 12; abundance: few; j_gene: TRBJ1-4; d_gene: NA; v_gene: TRBV28
CDR3nt: TGTGCCAGCAGCTTAACGAGCGGGAGGCACAATGAGCAGTTCTTC; CDR3aa: CASSLTSGRHNEQFF; len: 15; abundance: NA; j_gene: TRBJ2-1; d_gene: TRBD2; v_gene: TRBV11-2
CDR3nt: TGTGCCATCAGTGAGGGGGGTCCAGGATCCCGACCCCAGCATTTT; CDR3aa: CAISEGGPGSRPQHF; len: 15; abundance: NA; j_gene: TRBJ1-5; d_gene: NA; v_gene: TRBV10-3
CDR3nt: TGTGCCAGCAGTGTTACTAGCGGGATTTGGGTAGATACGCAGTATTTT; CDR3aa: CASSVTSGIWVDTQYF; len: 16; abundance: NA; j_gene: TRBJ2-3; d_gene: TRBD2; v_gene: TRBV25-1
CDR3nt: TGTGCCAGCAGCCCGGGGGCAGAGACCCAGTACTTC; CDR3aa: CASSPGAETQYF; len: 12; abundance: NA; j_gene: TRBJ2-5; d_gene: NA; v_gene: TRBV6-6
CDR3nt: TGTGCCAGCAGCGGGAGGGGGCCCCGGGGGGACGAGCAGTACTTC; CDR3aa: CASSGRGPRGDEQYF; len: 15; abundance: NA; j_gene: TRBJ2-7; d_gene: NA; v_gene: TRBV5-6
CDR3nt: TGTGCCAGCAGTGTGTGGCAGGGGGCCTACGAGCAGTACTTC; CDR3aa: CASSVWQGAYEQYF; len: 14; abundance: NA; j_gene: TRBJ2-7; d_gene: TRBD1; v_gene: TRBV6-1
CDR3nt: TGTGCCAGCAGCGCCCTAGCGGGAGGAAACACCGGGGAGCTGTTTTTT; CDR3aa: CASSALAGGNTGELFF; len: 16; abundance: once; j_gene: TRBJ2-2; d_gene: TRBD2; v_gene: TRBV11-2
CDR3nt: TGTGCCAGCAGCCGACAGGGAGAGACCCAGTACTTC; CDR3aa: CASSRQGETQYF; len: 12; abundance: many; j_gene: TRBJ2-5; d_gene: TRBD1; v_gene: TRBV6-1
CDR3nt: TGTGCCAGCAGCCGCGGACTAGCGGGAGTAGCAGATACGCAGTATTTT; CDR3aa: CASSRGLAGVADTQYF; len: 16; abundance: NA; j_gene: TRBJ2-3; d_gene: TRBD2; v_gene: TRBV5-4
CDR3nt: TGCGCCAGCAGCCAAGATCCGGTCCGGGCGCCCTGGCATGAGCAGTTCTTC; CDR3aa: CASSQDPVRAPWHEQFF; len: 17; abundance: NA; j_gene: TRBJ2-1; d_gene: NA; v_gene: TRBV4-1
CDR3nt: TGTGCCACCTCGCCCGTCGACAGGGACACCAATGAGCAGTTCTTC; CDR3aa: CATSPVDRDTNEQFF; len: 15; abundance: NA; j_gene: TRBJ2-1; d_gene: TRBD1; v_gene: TRBV28
CDR3nt: TGTGCCAGTAGTATAGGAGCGGCGCCAGACAATGAGCAGTTCTTC; CDR3aa: CASSIGAAPDNEQFF; len: 15; abundance: NA; j_gene: TRBJ2-1; d_gene: NA; v_gene: TRBV19
CDR3nt: TGCGCCAGCAGCCAAGTTTTAAGGCGACAGGGAGCTAATGAAAAACTGTTTTTT; CDR3aa: CASSQVLRRQGANEKLFF; len: 18; abundance: NA; j_gene: TRBJ1-4; d_gene: TRBD1; v_gene: TRBV4-1
CDR3nt: TGCGCCAGCAGCTTGGAAGGGGGACCCCTCCACTTT; CDR3aa: CASSLEGGPLHF; len: 12; abundance: NA; j_gene: TRBJ1-6; d_gene: NA; v_gene: TRBV5-1
CDR3nt: TGTGCCAGCTCACCGGCGGGGGGTGTCGAGCAGTACTTC; CDR3aa: CASSPAGGVEQYF; len: 13; abundance: NA; j_gene: TRBJ2-7; d_gene: TRBD2; v_gene: TRBV18
CDR3nt: TGTGCCAGCTCACCACACCCCCGGGGTTCCACTGAAGCTTTCTTT; CDR3aa: CASSPHPRGSTEAFF; len: 15; abundance: NA; j_gene: TRBJ1-1; d_gene: NA; v_gene: TRBV18
CDR3nt: TGCGCCAGCAGCTTGGGGGGTAGCGGGAGTAACGAGCAGTACTTC; CDR3aa: CASSLGGSGSNEQYF; len: 15; abundance: NA; j_gene: TRBJ2-7; d_gene: TRBD2; v_gene: TRBV5-1
CDR3nt: TGTGCCAGCAGCACGGGAGCGAACACTGAAGCTTTCTTT; CDR3aa: CASSTGANTEAFF; len: 13; abundance: NA; j_gene: TRBJ1-1; d_gene: NA; v_gene: TRBV7-9
CDR3nt: TGTGCCAGCAGCTGGCGACAGGGGGCAAACACCGGGGAGCTGTTTTTT; CDR3aa: CASSWRQGANTGELFF; len: 16; abundance: NA; j_gene: TRBJ2-2; d_gene: TRBD1; v_gene: TRBV5-6
CDR3nt: TGTGCCAGCTCCTGGACTAGCGGCAACAATGAGCAGTTCTTC; CDR3aa: CASSWTSGNNEQFF; len: 14; abundance: NA; j_gene: TRBJ2-1; d_gene: TRBD2; v_gene: TRBV18
CDR3nt: TGCGCCAGCAGCCCAGGACAGGGCAGGGAGACCCAGTACTTC; CDR3aa: CASSPGQGRETQYF; len: 14; abundance: NA; j_gene: TRBJ2-5; d_gene: TRBD1; v_gene: TRBV5-1
CDR3nt: TGTGCCAGCAGTCCGCGACCCGCGGGGGACACTGAAGCTTTCTTT; CDR3aa: CASSPRPAGDTEAFF; len: 15; abundance: NA; j_gene: TRBJ1-1; d_gene: NA; v_gene: TRBV27
CDR3nt: TGTGCCAGCAGTAGAAGTAGCGGAGGACAAGAGACCCAGTACTTC; CDR3aa: CASSRSSGGQETQYF; len: 15; abundance: NA; j_gene: TRBJ2-5; d_gene: NA; v_gene: TRBV7-9
CDR3nt: TGCGCCAGCAACCTGGGGCAGGGGGGTGAAGCTTTCTTT; CDR3aa: CASNLGQGGEAFF; len: 13; abundance: few; j_gene: TRBJ1-1; d_gene: TRBD1; v_gene: TRBV5-1
CDR3nt: TGTGCCAGCACCACAATCGGACAGAACCATTCACCCCTCCACTTT; CDR3aa: CASTTIGQNHSPLHF; len: 15; abundance: NA; j_gene: TRBJ1-6; d_gene: NA; v_gene: TRBV28
CDR3nt: TGTGCCAGCAGCTTACGTAGTGGGGACAGGGCCATCACCGGGGAGCTGTTTTTT; CDR3aa: CASSLRSGDRAITGELFF; len: 18; abundance: NA; j_gene: TRBJ2-2; d_gene: TRBD1; v_gene: TRBV7-9
CDR3nt: TGTGCCAGCAGTAAAACCGGGACAGAAAACACCATATATTTT; CDR3aa: CASSKTGTENTIYF; len: 14; abundance: NA; j_gene: TRBJ1-3; d_gene: TRBD1; v_gene: TRBV7-6
CDR3nt: TGTGCCAGCAGTATTAGCGGGAGAGTTTCCTACGAGCAGTACTTC; CDR3aa: CASSISGRVSYEQYF; len: 15; abundance: once; j_gene: TRBJ2-7; d_gene: TRBD2; v_gene: TRBV27
CDR3nt: TGTGCCATCAGTGAAGAGTCTACAAATGGCTACACCTTC; CDR3aa: CAISEESTNGYTF; len: 13; abundance: few; j_gene: TRBJ1-2; d_gene: NA; v_gene: TRBV10-3
CDR3nt: TGTGCCAGCAGCTCCGGACTAGCGGGAGTCTCCGAGCAGTACTTC; CDR3aa: CASSSGLAGVSEQYF; len: 15; abundance: NA; j_gene: TRBJ2-7; d_gene: TRBD2; v_gene: TRBV7-9
CDR3nt: TGTGCCAGCAGCCCAGACAAGAACTATGGCTACACCTTC; CDR3aa: CASSPDKNYGYTF; len: 13; abundance: NA; j_gene: TRBJ1-2; d_gene: NA; v_gene: TRBV7-8